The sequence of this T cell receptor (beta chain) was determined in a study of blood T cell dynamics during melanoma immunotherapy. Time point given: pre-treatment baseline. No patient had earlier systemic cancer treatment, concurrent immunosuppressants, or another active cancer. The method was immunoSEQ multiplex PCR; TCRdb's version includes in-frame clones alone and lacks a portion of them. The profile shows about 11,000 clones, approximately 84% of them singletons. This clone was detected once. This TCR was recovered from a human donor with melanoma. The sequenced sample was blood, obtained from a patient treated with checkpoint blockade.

DNA of the CDR3: TGTGCCAGCAGCTGGGGACAGGGGAGCAATCAGCCCCAGCATTTT. Amino acids: CASSWGQGSNQPQHF. This sequence joins TRBV6-1 and TRBJ1-5; 10 nucleotides match TRBD1. This CDR3 is 15 amino acids long. The V gene end was trimmed by 6 bases and the J gene end by 1 base; junction bases not matched to a gene: 3. Germline values: CDR1 MNHNS, CDR2 SASEGT.